The 26 T cell receptor beta chains in this list originate from one sample, sequenced in a study of shared clonotypes between healthy human individuals (dated by TCRdb to 2020 to 2022). Libraries were constructed by the immunoSEQ multiplex PCR assay. TCRdb retrieved this table from immuneACCESS and kept in-frame rearrangements only. Not all clones are present; in checked studies, unresolved V genes account for under half, and no reason is known for the remainder. Across this sample there are fewer than 1.8 million clones, with approximately 98.5% seen only once. Approximately 0.4% of the sample lies in the top ten. Specimen: naive CD4+ T cells sorted from blood. Reading the label with the study, this specimen's cell subset or site is: CD45RA+ positively selected. The receptors were gathered from a man aged 30 to 45 in good health.

The CDR3 spells CASSLTRPGEKLFF. CDR3 in DNA: TGTGCCAGCAGTTTAACGCGACCAGGAGAAAAACTGTTTTTT. The chain carries TRBV28 and TRBJ1-4; D gene uncertain. Germline CDR1 MDHEN, CDR2 SYDVKM. This CDR3 has 14 amino acids. V lost 2 bases and J 8 bases, leaving 12 bases between the germline ends.

This chain connects TRBV2 to TRBJ2-1; no firm D call. The CDR3 spans 11 residues. Trimming stripped 5 bases from V and 8 bases from J, with 7 bases between. Per the germline V gene, CDR1 is SNHLY and CDR2 is FYNNEI. DNA for the CDR3: TGTGCCAGCAGTAAGGTAGATGAGCAGTTCTTC. This translates into CASSKVDEQFF.

The rearrangement links TRBV5-1 to TRBJ2-1, with TRBD2 matching 9 bases. Germline V CDR1 and CDR2: SGHRS, YFSETQ. V lost 1 base to trimming and J lost 5 bases; unmatched junction nucleotides: 7. This CDR3 spans 16 amino acids. CDR3 bases: TGCGCCAGCAGCTTGTCTGGCCTAGCGGGAAACAATGAGCAGTTCTTC. Translation: CASSLSGLAGNNEQFF. Using reference TRBV5-1 and TRBJ2-1 for the parts outside the CDR3, the full variable domain is KAGVTQTPRYLIKTRGQQVTLSCSPISGHRSVSWYQQTPGQGLQFLFEYFSETQRNKGNFPGRFSGRQFSNSRSEMNVSTLELGDSALYLCASSLSGLAGNNEQFFGPGTRLTVL.

The DNA of the CDR3 is TGTGCCAGCAGCGTAGGTGTTGGAGGGGAGCAGTACTTC. Protein: CASSVGVGGEQYF. The chain has TRBV9 and TRBJ2-7; D may be TRBD2 (6 bases). Germline V lookup: CDR1 SGDLS, CDR2 YYNGEE. This CDR3 has 13 amino acids. The V and J ends lost 0 bases and 7 bases respectively, with 11 bases between them.

CDR3 residues: CASSVDSTDTQYF. CDR3 nucleotide sequence: TGTGCCAGCTCGGTTGACAGCACAGATACGCAGTATTTT. The genes are TRBV6-4 and TRBJ2-3; D is unclear. V lost 8 bases, J lost 0 bases, and 9 bases lay in between. The CDR3 extends over 13 amino acids. Germline loops: CDR1 MRHNA, CDR2 SNTAGT.

The gene calls are TRBV29-1 and TRBJ1-1; D is perhaps TRBD1 (5 bases). V was trimmed by 7 bases and J by 4 bases, leaving 19 bases between them. The CDR3 covers 14 residues. The germline V gene has CDR1 SQVTM and CDR2 ANQGSEA. CDR3 in amino acids: CSGGVAGVFTEAFF. The CDR3 bases are TGCAGCGGGGGGGTCGCTGGTGTTTTCACTGAAGCTTTCTTT.

This clone was detected once. V and J are TRBV10-2 and TRBJ1-2, with D perhaps TRBD1 (6 bases). Germline V CDR1 and CDR2: WSHSY, SAAADI. CDR3 length equals 13 residues. The germline V and J ends were trimmed by 6 bases and 7 bases, with 15 bases remaining between them. CDR3 residues: CASRDYREGGYTF. Here the CDR3 DNA reads TGCGCCAGCAGAGACTACAGGGAAGGTGGCTACACCTTC.

The chain uses TRBV5-5 and TRBJ2-1, with TRBD2 matching 13 bases. Germline V lookup: CDR1 SGHKS, CDR2 YYEKEE (reference sequence). The CDR3 is made up of 15 amino acids. J was trimmed by 9 bases and V by 2 bases; bases with no gene match: 5. CDR3 sequence reads: CASSLTSGRVGEQFF. The DNA of the CDR3 is TGTGCCAGCAGCTTAACTAGCGGGAGGGTTGGTGAGCAGTTCTTC.

The rearrangement joins TRBV28 to TRBJ1-2; maybe TRBD1 (5 bases). This CDR3 contains 14 residues. Germline V gene lookup returns CDR1 MDHEN and CDR2 SYDVKM. Trimming removed 3 bases from V and 4 bases from J, with 12 bases in between. CDR3 region: CASSLGTRGYGYTF. Written as DNA, the CDR3 is TGTGCCAGCAGTTTGGGGACCCGGGGCTATGGCTACACCTTC.

The chain couples TRBV25-1 to TRBJ1-4, with no clear D. The CDR3 runs 11 residues. CDR1 and CDR2 from the germline V gene are MGHDK and SYGVNS. V was shortened by 3 bases and J by 8 bases, with 4 bases between the two germline ends. Here the CDR3 DNA reads TGTGCCAGCAGTGATCGGGAAAAACTGTTTTTT. The encoded protein is CASSDREKLFF.

The genes are TRBV27 and TRBJ2-1, with TRBD2 matching over 10 bases. CDR1 MNHEY and CDR2 SMNVEV come from the germline V gene (reference sequence). V lost 5 bases and J lost 2; bases outside the gene matches: 9. The CDR3 sequence is 17 residues long. In DNA, the CDR3 is TGTGCCAGCAGTCCCGGCCAAACTAGCGGGACCTACAATGAGCAGTTCTTC. Amino acid sequence: CASSPGQTSGTYNEQFF.

The chain uses TRBV29-1 and TRBJ2-7, with 9 bases fitting TRBD2. CDR3 length: 13 amino acids. CDR1 and CDR2 (germline): SQVTM, ANQGSEA. With 5 bases clipped from V and 4 bases from J, the junction kept 6 bases outside the gene matches. As DNA, the CDR3 is TGCAGCGTTCCAGGTAGCGGGAGTTACGAGCAGTACTTC. It yields the protein CSVPGSGSYEQYF.

The chain links TRBV10-3 to TRBJ1-2; D may be TRBD1 (6 bases). The V end lost 3 bases, the J end lost 13 bases, and 18 bases lay between the germline ends. The length of the CDR3 is 13 residues. Germline CDR1 ENHRY, CDR2 SYGVKD. The CDR3 region is CAISEQGQGRGTF. The CDR3 nucleotides read TGTGCCATCAGTGAACAGGGCCAGGGCCGTGGCACCTTC.

The chain recombines TRBV5-4 with TRBJ1-3; tentatively, D is TRBD1 (5 bases). CDR1 and CDR2 (germline): SGHNT, YYREEE (reference sequence). V lost 3 bases and J 9 bases, leaving 13 bases between the germline ends. This CDR3 region has 13 residues. DNA for the CDR3: TGTGCCAGCAGCTCCCCAGGGTCCCCCACCATATATTTT. It is translated as CASSSPGSPTIYF.

This CDR3 is CASSLDPAGGGEQYF. CDR3 DNA: TGTGCCAGCAGCTTAGACCCAGCGGGAGGTGGCGAGCAGTACTTC. The chain uses TRBV7-2 and TRBJ2-7; TRBD2 matches at 9 bases. The V and J ends lost 1 base and 6 bases, in that order; junction bases with no gene match: 7. In germline, CDR1 is SGHTA, CDR2 FQGNSA. The length of the CDR3 is 15 residues.

This chain joins TRBV10-1 and TRBJ1-5; no firm D call. V was trimmed by 4 bases and J by 2 bases, leaving 9 bases between them. This CDR3 has 14 residues. CDR1 and CDR2 (germline): WNHNN, SYGVQD (reference sequence). CDR3 sequence (DNA): TGCGCCAGCAGTGTTTTCCCTGGCAATCAGCCCCAGCATTTT. Its protein product is CASSVFPGNQPQHF.

The chain uses TRBV7-9 and TRBJ1-1; 7 positions match TRBD1. This CDR3 region has 17 residues. Germline assignment: CDR1 SEHNR and CDR2 FQNEAQ (reference sequence). With 6 bases clipped from V and 6 bases from J, the junction kept 19 bases outside the gene matches. The CDR3 here is CASSSSLQGIGVAEAFF. DNA for the CDR3: TGTGCCAGCAGTTCTTCCCTACAGGGGATTGGGGTCGCTGAAGCTTTCTTT.

V and J are TRBV4-3 and TRBJ2-2; TRBD2 matches 11 bases. The trim removed 4 bases at V and 7 bases at J, leaving 11 bases unmatched. Germline V gives CDR1 LGHNA, CDR2 YSLEER. This CDR3 contains 17 residues. DNA for the CDR3: TGCGCCAGCAGCCGCCATAGCGGGAGGGCCTCCGGCGGGGAGCTGTTTTTT. Translated: CASSRHSGRASGGELFF.

The rearrangement joins TRBV7-3 to TRBJ1-2; D might be TRBD1 (5 bases). Germline V gene sequence: CDR1 SGHTA, CDR2 FQGTGA. Deletions cut 5 bases from V and 4 bases from J, with 17 bases between. CDR3 length: 15 amino acids. For the CDR3, the DNA is TGTGCCAGCAGCCCCCAAGTCGACAGTCCCTATGGCTACACCTTC. It translates to CASSPQVDSPYGYTF.

On this clone: Other DNA sequences in the sample encode the same CDR3. The V and J genes are TRBV9 and TRBJ2-1; 8 positions agree with TRBD2. The trim removed 3 bases at V and 4 bases at J, leaving 6 bases unmatched. In germline, CDR1 is SGDLS, CDR2 YYNGEE. The CDR3 is made up of 15 amino acids. The DNA for the CDR3 is TGTGCCAGCAGCGGAGGACTAGCAGATTACAATGAGCAGTTCTTC. It yields the protein CASSGGLADYNEQFF.

The chain couples TRBV6-1 to TRBJ1-1; D is unclear. This CDR3 is built from 16 residues. Germline V CDR1 and CDR2: MNHNS, SASEGT. V was clipped by 1 base and J by 4 bases, with 16 bases between them. In DNA, the CDR3 is TGTGCCAGCAGTGAAGGAGGTCGACATTCGGGCACTGAAGCTTTCTTT. Translated, it gives CASSEGGRHSGTEAFF.

Only one count was recorded for this clone. The chain carries TRBV6-1 and TRBJ2-2, with D tentatively TRBD2 (5 bases). Deletions cut 3 bases from V and 7 bases from J, with 27 bases between. There are 19 residues in the CDR3. The germline V gene encodes CDR1 MNHNS and CDR2 SASEGT. CDR3 bases: TGTGCCAGCAGTGATGTGCCGGGGTGGGGTCCAGTGCTACACGGGGAGCTGTTTTTT. This sequence encodes CASSDVPGWGPVLHGELFF.

V gene TRBV5-4 combines with J gene TRBJ2-3; 7 positions match TRBD1. CDR1 is SGHNT, CDR2 YYREEE, per germline (reference sequence). The trim removed 0 bases at V and 4 bases at J, leaving 2 bases unmatched. The CDR3 covers 14 residues. The chain's CDR3 is CASSLGQGADTQYF. The CDR3 DNA follows: TGTGCCAGCAGCTTGGGGCAGGGGGCAGATACGCAGTATTTT.

To note about this clone: The identical CDR3 is also encoded by other nucleotide sequences in the sample. The chain links TRBV28 to TRBJ2-5, with 8 bases fitting TRBD2. Germline trimming cut 1 base from V and 4 bases from J; bases unmatched to any gene: 5. CDR3 length: 15 amino acids. CDR1 and CDR2 from the germline V gene are MDHEN and SYDVKM. Written as DNA, the CDR3 is TGTGCCAGCAGTTTATTGGCGGGAGGAGGAGAGACCCAGTACTTC. It is translated as CASSLLAGGGETQYF.

The chain combines TRBV5-1 with TRBJ2-7; 11 bases agree with TRBD2. There are 16 residues in the CDR3. The ends lost 3 bases at V and 1 base at J; junction bases unmatched: 6. CDR1 and CDR2 from the germline V gene are SGHRS and YFSETQ. CDR3 residues: CASSSLAGGISYEQYF. The CDR3 DNA sequence: TGCGCCAGCAGCTCCCTAGCGGGAGGCATTTCCTACGAGCAGTACTTC.

This chain connects TRBV7-6 to TRBJ2-7; maybe TRBD1 (6 bases). Trimming stripped 0 bases from V and 2 bases from J, with 17 bases between. Germline V lookup: CDR1 SGHVS, CDR2 FNYEAQ. This CDR3 spans 17 amino acids. The CDR3 is CASSLAPGTPPPYEQYF. CDR3 nucleotide sequence: TGTGCCAGCAGCTTAGCACCCGGGACACCACCACCCTACGAGCAGTACTTC. Filled out from reference TRBV7-6 and TRBJ2-7, the complete variable domain reads GAGVSQSPRYKVTKRGQDVALRCDPISGHVSLYWYRQALGQGPEFLTYFNYEAQQDKSGLPNDRFSAERPEGSISTLTIQRTEQRDSAMYRCASSLAPGTPPPYEQYFGPGTRLTVT.